This T cell receptor (beta chain) was sequenced during a study of blood T cell repertoires in COVID-19. Sequenced by immunoSEQ multiplex PCR; TCRdb stores in-frame clones only, minus some. The sample contains about 430,000 clones, approximately 91% of which appear only once. This CDR3 is 13 amino acids long. After removal of 6 bases from V and 8 bases from J, the junction contained 4 bases not matched to a gene. Germline V gene lookup returns CDR1 LGHNA and CDR2 YSLEER. The sequence came from a woman younger than 30 who had been exposed to COVID-19. The sequencing sample was made of PBMCs or T cells enriched from blood (not recorded which). The chain combines TRBV4-3 with TRBJ1-4; TRBD1 matches at 9 bases. CDR3 region: CASRSGQGEKLFF. CDR3 DNA: TGCGCCAGCAGGTCGGGACAGGGCGAAAAACTGTTTTTT.